This T cell receptor beta chain was recorded in a study of blood T cell repertoires in COVID-19. V gave up 3 bases and J gave up 5 bases; unmatched junction bases: 4. This CDR3 region has 14 residues. Germline CDR1 reads SGHTA; CDR2 reads FQGNSA. The data were produced by immunoSEQ multiplex PCR, yet TCRdb's version contains in-frame clones alone and is incomplete. This sample carries about 140,000 clones, about 79% of them seen once, and the ten largest clones take around 9.6%. This chain uses TRBV7-2 with TRBJ2-5; 9 nucleotides match TRBD1. Sequencing was carried out using peripheral blood. This receptor was identified in a man aged 60-69 years with active or convalescent COVID-19. The CDR3 loop reads CASSFGTGTETQYF. CDR3 DNA sequence: TGTGCCAGCAGCTTCGGGACAGGGACGGAGACCCAGTACTTC.